A selection of T cell receptor beta chains follows, all from one sample in a study of post-analysis software for immune sequencing data. TCRdb passed the PCR reads through MiXCR, listing each CDR3 protein once. The repertoire includes about 820,000 distinct CDR3 sequences, about 53% of them detected once, and 4.6% sits in the top ten. The sample comprised blood. These receptors were obtained from a girl between 10 and 17 years old with multiple sclerosis. Each CDR3 is given with its conserved first and last residue. The D gene is left open where the match is weak. The size of a clone is reported for some rows only, either as once, few or many, or as a class for expanded clones.

d_call: TRBD2
j_call: TRBJ2-3
clone_size: NA
v_call: TRBV20-1
cdr3_nt: TGCAGTGCTAGATCCATACTAGCGGGAGGCACAGATACGCAGTATTTT
cdr3_aa: CSARSILAGGTDTQYF

d_call: NA
j_call: TRBJ2-4
clone_size: NA
v_call: TRBV5-1
cdr3_nt: TGCGCCAGCAGCTTGGGATTCCCTGGGCCGATAATTCAGTACTTC
cdr3_aa: CASSLGFPGPIIQYF

d_call: TRBD1
j_call: TRBJ2-1
clone_size: NA
v_call: TRBV7-3
cdr3_nt: TGTGCCAGCAGCTTGACAGGGATTGGTGAGCAGTTCTTC
cdr3_aa: CASSLTGIGEQFF

d_call: NA
j_call: TRBJ2-7
clone_size: few
v_call: TRBV20-1
cdr3_nt: TGCAGTGCTAGGGGTAGCACCTACGAGCAGTACTTC
cdr3_aa: CSARGSTYEQYF

d_call: NA
j_call: TRBJ1-2
clone_size: NA
v_call: TRBV5-1
cdr3_nt: TGCGCCAGCAGCTTGGGGGATACGGATGGCTACACCTTC
cdr3_aa: CASSLGDTDGYTF

d_call: TRBD2
j_call: TRBJ2-1
clone_size: few
v_call: TRBV29-1
cdr3_nt: TGCAGCGTTCGTACCCTAGCGGGAACCACGCAGTTCTTC
cdr3_aa: CSVRTLAGTTQFF

d_call: TRBD2
j_call: TRBJ2-3
clone_size: NA
v_call: TRBV20-1
cdr3_nt: TGCAGTGCTAGAGAGGGGGCTGGGACTAGCGGGGGATCTAGCACAGATACGCAGTATTTT
cdr3_aa: CSAREGAGTSGGSSTDTQYF

d_call: NA
j_call: TRBJ2-7
clone_size: few
v_call: TRBV10-3
cdr3_nt: TGTGCCACGGGAGAAGACGAGACCTACGAGCAGTACTTC
cdr3_aa: CATGEDETYEQYF

d_call: NA
j_call: TRBJ2-1
clone_size: NA
v_call: TRBV5-1
cdr3_nt: TGCGCCAGCAGCTTGGGAGGGGTCAACTACAATGAGCAGTTCTTC
cdr3_aa: CASSLGGVNYNEQFF

d_call: TRBD1
j_call: TRBJ2-5
clone_size: NA
v_call: TRBV6-5
cdr3_nt: TGTGCCAGCAGTAGGGGACAGGGGAATTTTGGTGAGACCCAGTACTTC
cdr3_aa: CASSRGQGNFGETQYF

d_call: NA
j_call: TRBJ2-5
clone_size: once
v_call: TRBV4-1
cdr3_nt: TGCGCCAGCAGCCAAGTAGGGAGTGGGGGCCAAGAGACCCAGTACTTC
cdr3_aa: CASSQVGSGGQETQYF

d_call: NA
j_call: TRBJ2-5
clone_size: NA
v_call: TRBV29-1
cdr3_nt: TGCAGCGCTCTGACAAGGGGTGGAGAGACCCAGTACTTC
cdr3_aa: CSALTRGGETQYF

d_call: NA
j_call: TRBJ2-3
clone_size: once
v_call: TRBV10-3
cdr3_nt: TGTGCCATCAGTGGTAGGGGCTTTAGCACAGATACGCAGTATTTT
cdr3_aa: CAISGRGFSTDTQYF

d_call: NA
j_call: TRBJ2-1
clone_size: few
v_call: TRBV5-6
cdr3_nt: TGTGCCAGCAGCTTGGGGGGGGTCTATCCGACTGAGCAGTTCTTC
cdr3_aa: CASSLGGVYPTEQFF

d_call: NA
j_call: TRBJ1-1
clone_size: NA
v_call: TRBV3-1
cdr3_nt: TGTGCCAGCAGCTTCCAGGACAGAGAAGCTTTCTTT
cdr3_aa: CASSFQDREAFF

d_call: NA
j_call: TRBJ2-3
clone_size: NA
v_call: TRBV5-1
cdr3_nt: TGCGCCAGCAGAGGACAGCGGAGAAGCACAGATACGCAGTATTTT
cdr3_aa: CASRGQRRSTDTQYF

d_call: TRBD2
j_call: TRBJ2-1
clone_size: NA
v_call: TRBV20-1
cdr3_nt: TGCAGTGCTAGCCGGGCGGGAGCGGCCTACAATGAGCAGTTCTTC
cdr3_aa: CSASRAGAAYNEQFF

d_call: NA
j_call: TRBJ1-1
clone_size: NA
v_call: TRBV20-1
cdr3_nt: TGCAGTCCGGCCAGGGTGAACACTGAAGCTTTCTTT
cdr3_aa: CSPARVNTEAFF

d_call: NA
j_call: TRBJ2-7
clone_size: few
v_call: TRBV29-1
cdr3_nt: TGCAGCGTAAGGGCAGACCACACCTACGAGCAGTACTTC
cdr3_aa: CSVRADHTYEQYF

d_call: TRBD2
j_call: TRBJ2-1
clone_size: once
v_call: TRBV12-3/TRBV12-4
cdr3_nt: TGTGCCAGCGCCCGAGCGGGAGGAGGTTACAATGAGCAGTTCTTC
cdr3_aa: CASARAGGGYNEQFF

d_call: NA
j_call: TRBJ2-7
clone_size: NA
v_call: TRBV4-1
cdr3_nt: TGCGCCAGCAGCCAAGACGACCAGGAGGCCCACGAGCAGTACTTC
cdr3_aa: CASSQDDQEAHEQYF

d_call: NA
j_call: TRBJ2-1
clone_size: many
v_call: TRBV5-1
cdr3_nt: TGTGCCAGCAGTTTGGGTTGGAATGAGCAGTTCTTC
cdr3_aa: CASSLGWNEQFF

d_call: NA
j_call: TRBJ2-5
clone_size: NA
v_call: TRBV5-1
cdr3_nt: TGCACCAGCAGCTTGGCCAGAGAGACCCAGTACTTC
cdr3_aa: CTSSLARETQYF

d_call: NA
j_call: TRBJ2-1
clone_size: once
v_call: TRBV12-3/TRBV12-4
cdr3_nt: TGTGCCAGCGTCAGCGGTGGGAATGAGCAGTTCTTC
cdr3_aa: CASVSGGNEQFF

d_call: NA
j_call: TRBJ2-5
clone_size: few
v_call: TRBV7-9
cdr3_nt: TGTGCCAGCAGCCTAATGGTGGTCCGGGAGACCCAGTACTTC
cdr3_aa: CASSLMVVRETQYF

d_call: NA
j_call: TRBJ2-3
clone_size: NA
v_call: TRBV12-3/TRBV12-4
cdr3_nt: TGTGCCAGCAGGCCGGGACCAACGCAGTATTTT
cdr3_aa: CASRPGPTQYF

d_call: NA
j_call: TRBJ2-1
clone_size: NA
v_call: TRBV10-3
cdr3_nt: TGTGCCATCAGTGAGAGCCAATTCTCCTACAATGAGCAGTTCTTC
cdr3_aa: CAISESQFSYNEQFF

d_call: NA
j_call: TRBJ2-1
clone_size: NA
v_call: TRBV7-9
cdr3_nt: TGTGCCAGCAGCTCGCTGCTAGGCTCCTACAATGAGCAGTTCTTC
cdr3_aa: CASSSLLGSYNEQFF

d_call: TRBD2
j_call: TRBJ2-1
clone_size: few
v_call: TRBV20-1
cdr3_nt: TGCAGTGCTAGAGCCCGGACTAGCGGGAGAGTGTCCTACAATGAGCAGTTCTTC
cdr3_aa: CSARARTSGRVSYNEQFF

d_call: TRBD2
j_call: TRBJ2-1
clone_size: NA
v_call: TRBV29-1
cdr3_nt: TGCAGCGTTGTTCCAACTAGCGGGACCTACAATGAGCAGTTCTTC
cdr3_aa: CSVVPTSGTYNEQFF

d_call: TRBD1
j_call: TRBJ2-3
clone_size: NA
v_call: TRBV6-5
cdr3_nt: TGTGCCAGCAGTTACTCGCCGGGACAGGGGGTGGATACGCAGTATTTT
cdr3_aa: CASSYSPGQGVDTQYF

d_call: NA
j_call: TRBJ2-5
clone_size: NA
v_call: TRBV5-8
cdr3_nt: TGTGCCAGCAGCTTGGGAGGGGTTTCCCAAGAGACCCAGTACTTC
cdr3_aa: CASSLGGVSQETQYF

d_call: TRBD1
j_call: TRBJ2-7
clone_size: NA
v_call: TRBV12-3/TRBV12-4
cdr3_nt: TGTGCCAGCAGCCCCCCCCGACAGGGGGGAGACGAGCAGTACTTC
cdr3_aa: CASSPPRQGGDEQYF

d_call: NA
j_call: TRBJ2-3
clone_size: NA
v_call: TRBV12-3/TRBV12-4
cdr3_nt: TGTGCCAGCAGTTTACGGGGGTCAGGAGTTACAGATACGCAGTATTTT
cdr3_aa: CASSLRGSGVTDTQYF

d_call: NA
j_call: TRBJ1-2
clone_size: NA
v_call: TRBV30
cdr3_nt: TGTGCCTGGAGTCCACAGGGTGGCTACACCTTC
cdr3_aa: CAWSPQGGYTF

d_call: NA
j_call: TRBJ2-7
clone_size: NA
v_call: TRBV20-1
cdr3_nt: TGCAGTGCTTGGTCAGGGGCCTACGAGCAGTACTTC
cdr3_aa: CSAWSGAYEQYF

d_call: NA
j_call: TRBJ2-7
clone_size: NA
v_call: TRBV28
cdr3_nt: TGTGCCAGCATCGGTAGCGAGTCCTACGGGTACGAGCAGTACTTC
cdr3_aa: CASIGSESYGYEQYF

d_call: TRBD2
j_call: TRBJ2-3
clone_size: NA
v_call: TRBV7-2
cdr3_nt: TGTGCCAGCAGCCAACACGGACTAGCGAGCACAGATACGCAGTATTTT
cdr3_aa: CASSQHGLASTDTQYF

d_call: NA
j_call: TRBJ2-7
clone_size: few
v_call: TRBV5-1
cdr3_nt: TGCGCCAGCAGCTTGGAAGGCAGGAGGAGCTCCTACGAGCAGTACTTC
cdr3_aa: CASSLEGRRSSYEQYF

d_call: NA
j_call: TRBJ2-7
clone_size: few
v_call: TRBV5-1
cdr3_nt: TGCGCCAGCAGCTTGGAGACGGCTCTTGGGGAGCAGTACTTC
cdr3_aa: CASSLETALGEQYF

d_call: NA
j_call: TRBJ2-1
clone_size: few
v_call: TRBV20-1
cdr3_nt: TGCAGTGCCGAGGGGGGGAGAGATGAGCAGTTCTTC
cdr3_aa: CSAEGGRDEQFF

d_call: TRBD2
j_call: TRBJ2-7
clone_size: few
v_call: TRBV6-5
cdr3_nt: TGTGCCAGCAGGTTAGACGCGGGGGAATATCGCGAGCAGTACTTC
cdr3_aa: CASRLDAGEYREQYF

d_call: TRBD1
j_call: TRBJ2-7
clone_size: few
v_call: TRBV6-5
cdr3_nt: TGTGCCAGCAGACCCCAGACAGGGGTCTACGAGCAGTACTTC
cdr3_aa: CASRPQTGVYEQYF

d_call: NA
j_call: TRBJ1-5
clone_size: NA
v_call: TRBV29-1
cdr3_nt: TGCAGCGCCACTGACAGCTCCAATCAGCCCCAGCATTTT
cdr3_aa: CSATDSSNQPQHF

d_call: NA
j_call: TRBJ2-7
clone_size: few
v_call: TRBV20-1
cdr3_nt: TGCAGTGCCATGACATTTGGGCGGCCTTACGAGCAGTACTTC
cdr3_aa: CSAMTFGRPYEQYF

d_call: TRBD2
j_call: TRBJ2-7
clone_size: NA
v_call: TRBV12-3/TRBV12-4
cdr3_nt: TGTGCCAGCAGTTTATCTTCGGCTAGCGGGAGGAACGAGCAGTACTTC
cdr3_aa: CASSLSSASGRNEQYF

d_call: TRBD1
j_call: TRBJ1-1
clone_size: few
v_call: TRBV29-1
cdr3_nt: TGCAGCGTGAACCGGGACAGGGGCACTGAAGCTTTCTTT
cdr3_aa: CSVNRDRGTEAFF

d_call: NA
j_call: TRBJ1-1
clone_size: NA
v_call: TRBV5-1
cdr3_nt: TGCGCCAGCAGCTTAGGCAGGGTGCCGAACACTGAAGCTTTCTTT
cdr3_aa: CASSLGRVPNTEAFF

d_call: TRBD2
j_call: TRBJ2-7
clone_size: NA
v_call: TRBV20-1
cdr3_nt: TGCAGTGCTAGACGACTTCTAGCGGGAGATCGGGAGCAGTACTTC
cdr3_aa: CSARRLLAGDREQYF

d_call: NA
j_call: TRBJ1-1
clone_size: few
v_call: TRBV6-2/TRBV6-3
cdr3_nt: TGTGCCAGCATCACAAGCCCCCTCCACACTGAAGCTTTCTTT
cdr3_aa: CASITSPLHTEAFF

d_call: NA
j_call: TRBJ1-2
clone_size: NA
v_call: TRBV15
cdr3_nt: TGTGCCACCAGCAGAGACAGTCTCTCCTATGGCTACACCTTC
cdr3_aa: CATSRDSLSYGYTF

d_call: TRBD1
j_call: TRBJ2-7
clone_size: NA
v_call: TRBV29-1
cdr3_nt: TGCAGCGGGGCCGACAGGGGGCTATACGAGCAGTACTTC
cdr3_aa: CSGADRGLYEQYF

d_call: NA
j_call: TRBJ2-7
clone_size: many
v_call: TRBV5-1
cdr3_nt: TGCGCCAGCAGCTTGGGGGCCCGGGACGGATCCTACGAGCAGTACTTC
cdr3_aa: CASSLGARDGSYEQYF

d_call: NA
j_call: TRBJ2-3
clone_size: NA
v_call: TRBV7-2
cdr3_nt: TGTGCCACGCGGGGGCCCGGGGATACGCAGTATTTT
cdr3_aa: CATRGPGDTQYF

d_call: TRBD2
j_call: TRBJ2-3
clone_size: once
v_call: TRBV6-4
cdr3_nt: TGTGCCAGCAGTGACTCAGCGGGAGGGCCGGGAGATACGCAGTATTTT
cdr3_aa: CASSDSAGGPGDTQYF

d_call: NA
j_call: TRBJ1-2
clone_size: once
v_call: TRBV5-6
cdr3_nt: TGTGCCAGCAGCTTCGGACAGTCAACTAACTATGGCTACACCTTC
cdr3_aa: CASSFGQSTNYGYTF

d_call: NA
j_call: TRBJ2-1
clone_size: NA
v_call: TRBV5-1
cdr3_nt: TGCGCCAGCAGGGAGGCAACGGGACCCTCGGCCAATGAGCAGTTCTTC
cdr3_aa: CASREATGPSANEQFF

d_call: NA
j_call: TRBJ2-2
clone_size: NA
v_call: TRBV5-4
cdr3_nt: TGTGCCAGCAGTACGGGACAAACGAACACCGGGGAGCTGTTTTTT
cdr3_aa: CASSTGQTNTGELFF

d_call: TRBD2
j_call: TRBJ2-5
clone_size: NA
v_call: TRBV27
cdr3_nt: TGTGCCAGCAGTTTACTACCGGGAGGGTTAGGAGAGACCCAGTACTTC
cdr3_aa: CASSLLPGGLGETQYF

d_call: TRBD1
j_call: TRBJ2-7
clone_size: NA
v_call: TRBV5-1
cdr3_nt: TGCGCCAGCAGCCGCGGGGACAGGGGGTTCCCCTACGAGCAGTACTTC
cdr3_aa: CASSRGDRGFPYEQYF